This TCR beta chain comes out of a study of T-cell reconstitution after alpha-beta-depleted transplantation in children. A few counts support this clonotype. Unique molecular identifiers were built into the TCRbeta library. TCRdb ran MiXCR on the PCR reads and lists one entry per CDR3 protein. The profile shows a few hundred thousand distinct CDR3 sequences, about an eighth of them singletons. Looked up from germline, CDR1 is SGHTA and CDR2 is FQGNSA. The CDR3 is made up of 13 amino acids. Trimming pared 2 bases from V and 5 bases from J, leaving 7 bases between. The sequence was collected from a human donor who donated a stem cell graft to a child with Fanconi anemia. The sequencing used PBMCs, collected from the stem cell graft. The rearrangement joins TRBV7-2 to TRBJ2-1; no definite D call. CDR3 bases: TGTGCCAGCAGCTTAATCCCTCACAATGAGCAGTTCTTC. It encodes CASSLIPHNEQFF.